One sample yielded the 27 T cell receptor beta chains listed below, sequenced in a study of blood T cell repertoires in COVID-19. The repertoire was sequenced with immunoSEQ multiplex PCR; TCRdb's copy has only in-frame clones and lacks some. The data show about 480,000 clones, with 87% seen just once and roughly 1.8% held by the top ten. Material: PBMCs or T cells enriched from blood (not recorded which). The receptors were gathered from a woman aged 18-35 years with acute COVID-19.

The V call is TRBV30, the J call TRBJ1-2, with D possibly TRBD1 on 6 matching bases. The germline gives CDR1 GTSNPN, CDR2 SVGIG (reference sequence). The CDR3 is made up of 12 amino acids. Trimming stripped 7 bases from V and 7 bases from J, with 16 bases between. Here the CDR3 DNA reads TGTGCCTACGGGGGGCGCGGAGTTGGCTACACCTTC. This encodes CAYGGRGVGYTF.

The CDR3 DNA sequence: TGTGCCAGCAGCCTTCAGGGTTCAGCCGAAGCTTTCTTT. It is translated as CASSLQGSAEAFF. The V call is TRBV7-9, the J call TRBJ1-1; tentatively, D is TRBD1 (5 bases). Trimming took 5 bases from V and 8 from J, leaving 15 bases between them. Germline CDR1 reads SEHNR; CDR2 reads FQNEAQ (reference sequence). The length of the CDR3 is 13 residues.

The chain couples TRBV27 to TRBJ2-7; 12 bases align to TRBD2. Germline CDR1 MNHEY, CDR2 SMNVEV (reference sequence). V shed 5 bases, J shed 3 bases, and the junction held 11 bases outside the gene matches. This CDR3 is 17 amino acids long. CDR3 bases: TGTGCCAGCAGTCTCCGCCCTCCGACTAGCGGGAGCTACGAGCAGTACTTC. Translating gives CASSLRPPTSGSYEQYF.

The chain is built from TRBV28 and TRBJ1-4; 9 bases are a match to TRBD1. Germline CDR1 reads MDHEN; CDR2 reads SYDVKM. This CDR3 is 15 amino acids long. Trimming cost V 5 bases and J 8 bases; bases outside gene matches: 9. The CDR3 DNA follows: TGTGCCAGCAGTGAACAGGGGGCGTTTGACGAAAAACTGTTTTTT. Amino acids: CASSEQGAFDEKLFF.

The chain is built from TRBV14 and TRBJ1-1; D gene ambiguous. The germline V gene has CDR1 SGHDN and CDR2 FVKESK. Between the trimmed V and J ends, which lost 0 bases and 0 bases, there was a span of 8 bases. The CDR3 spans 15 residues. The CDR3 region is CASSQDPSMNTEAFF. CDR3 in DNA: TGTGCCAGCAGCCAAGATCCGAGCATGAACACTGAAGCTTTCTTT.

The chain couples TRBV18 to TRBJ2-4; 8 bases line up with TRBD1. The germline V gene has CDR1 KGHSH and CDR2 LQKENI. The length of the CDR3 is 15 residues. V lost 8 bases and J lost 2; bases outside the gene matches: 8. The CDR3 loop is CASAGGGFTKNIQYF. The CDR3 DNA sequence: TGTGCCAGCGCAGGGGGCGGATTCACCAAAAACATTCAGTACTTC.

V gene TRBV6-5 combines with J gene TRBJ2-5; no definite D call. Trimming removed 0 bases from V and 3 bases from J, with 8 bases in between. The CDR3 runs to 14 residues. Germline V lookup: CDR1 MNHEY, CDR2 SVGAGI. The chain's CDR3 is CASSYSIAKETQYF. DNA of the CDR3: TGTGCCAGCAGTTACTCGATAGCCAAAGAGACCCAGTACTTC.

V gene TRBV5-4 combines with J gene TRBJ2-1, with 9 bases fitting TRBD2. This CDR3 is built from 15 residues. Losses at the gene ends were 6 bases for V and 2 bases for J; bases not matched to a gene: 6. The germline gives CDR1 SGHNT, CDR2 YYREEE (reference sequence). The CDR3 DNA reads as TGTGCCAGCAAACAAGCGGGGGGAACCTACAATGAGCAGTTCTTC. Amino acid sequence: CASKQAGGTYNEQFF.

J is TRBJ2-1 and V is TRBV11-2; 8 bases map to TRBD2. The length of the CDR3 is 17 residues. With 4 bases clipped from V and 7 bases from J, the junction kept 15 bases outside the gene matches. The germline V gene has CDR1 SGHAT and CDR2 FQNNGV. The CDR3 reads CASSSTYGTSSTNEQFF. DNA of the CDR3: TGTGCCAGCAGCTCTACCTACGGGACTAGTTCTACAAATGAGCAGTTCTTC.

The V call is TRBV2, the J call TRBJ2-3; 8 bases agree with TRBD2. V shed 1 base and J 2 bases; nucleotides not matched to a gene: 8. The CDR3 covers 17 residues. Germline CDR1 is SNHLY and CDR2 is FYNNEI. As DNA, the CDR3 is TGTGCCAGCAGTGAAGATGAGCGGGGGCAAAACACAGATACGCAGTATTTT. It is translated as CASSEDERGQNTDTQYF.

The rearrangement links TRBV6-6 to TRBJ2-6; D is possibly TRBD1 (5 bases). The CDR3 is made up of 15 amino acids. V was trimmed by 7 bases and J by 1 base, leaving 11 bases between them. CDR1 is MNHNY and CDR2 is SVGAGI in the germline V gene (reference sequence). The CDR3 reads CASKLTVSGANVLTF. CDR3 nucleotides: TGTGCCAGCAAACTGACAGTTTCTGGGGCCAACGTCCTGACTTTC.

The CDR3, as DNA: TGTGCCAGCAGTATACAAGGGACTATCGGGGATACGCAGTATTTT. Translating gives CASSIQGTIGDTQYF. The gene calls are TRBV3-1 (or the pseudogene TRBV3-2) and TRBJ2-3, with TRBD2 matching 7 bases. The CDR3 spans 15 residues. Trimming removed 6 bases from V and 6 bases from J; junction bases left unmatched: 12. CDR1 is LGHDT and CDR2 is YNNKEL in the germline V gene (reference sequence).

The CDR3 protein is CASSPGAGEQYF. The CDR3 region has the DNA TGTGCCAGCAGTCCAGGCGCGGGGGAGCAGTACTTC. This chain joins TRBV2 and TRBJ2-7; D is perhaps TRBD2 (6 bases). This CDR3 is built from 12 residues. V lost 5 bases and J 7 bases, leaving 12 bases between the germline ends. Looked up from germline, CDR1 is SNHLY and CDR2 is FYNNEI.

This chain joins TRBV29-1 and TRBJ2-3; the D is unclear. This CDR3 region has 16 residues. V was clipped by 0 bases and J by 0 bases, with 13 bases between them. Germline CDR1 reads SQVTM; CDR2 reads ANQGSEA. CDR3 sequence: CSVEDRLRTSTDTQYF. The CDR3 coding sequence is TGCAGCGTTGAAGATCGACTGAGAACTAGCACAGATACGCAGTATTTT.

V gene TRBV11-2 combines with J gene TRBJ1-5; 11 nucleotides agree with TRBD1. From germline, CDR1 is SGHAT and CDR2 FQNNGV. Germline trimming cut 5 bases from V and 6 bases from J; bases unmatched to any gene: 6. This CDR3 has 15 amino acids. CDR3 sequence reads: CASSRGQGGSQPQHF. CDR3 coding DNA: TGTGCCAGCAGCCGGGGACAGGGGGGAAGTCAGCCCCAGCATTTT.

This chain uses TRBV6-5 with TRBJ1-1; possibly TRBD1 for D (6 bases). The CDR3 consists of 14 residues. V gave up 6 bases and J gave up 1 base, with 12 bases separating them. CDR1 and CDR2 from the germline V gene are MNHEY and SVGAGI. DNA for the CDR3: TGTGCCAGCAGCCTTGGACAGAAGAACACTGAAGCTTTCTTT. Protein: CASSLGQKNTEAFF.

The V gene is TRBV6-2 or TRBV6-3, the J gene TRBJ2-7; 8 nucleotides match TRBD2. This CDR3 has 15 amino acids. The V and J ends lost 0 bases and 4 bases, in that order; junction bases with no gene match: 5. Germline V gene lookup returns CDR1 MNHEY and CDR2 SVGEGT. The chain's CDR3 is CASSYSSGSQYEQYF. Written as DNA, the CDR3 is TGTGCCAGCAGTTACTCCAGCGGGAGTCAGTACGAGCAGTACTTC.

The CDR3 here is CASGTSGKQETQYF. Here the CDR3 DNA reads TGTGCCAGCGGGACTAGCGGGAAACAAGAGACCCAGTACTTC. The chain is built from TRBV2 and TRBJ2-5, with 13 bases identical to TRBD2. This CDR3 is 14 amino acids long. CDR1 and CDR2 (germline): SNHLY, FYNNEI. V shed 8 bases, J shed 2 bases, and the junction held 2 bases outside the gene matches.

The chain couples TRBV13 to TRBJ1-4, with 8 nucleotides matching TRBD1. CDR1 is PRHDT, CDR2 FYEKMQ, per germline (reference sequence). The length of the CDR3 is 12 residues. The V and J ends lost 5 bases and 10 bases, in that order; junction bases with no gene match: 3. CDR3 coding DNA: TGTGCCAGCAGCGGTACAGGGGGAAAACTGTTTTTT. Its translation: CASSGTGGKLFF.

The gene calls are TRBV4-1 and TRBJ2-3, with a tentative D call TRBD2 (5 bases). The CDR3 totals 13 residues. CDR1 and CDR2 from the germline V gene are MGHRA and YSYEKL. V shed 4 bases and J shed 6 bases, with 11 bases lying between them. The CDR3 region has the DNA TGCGCCAGCAGCCCACTAGTTGTGGATACGCAGTATTTT. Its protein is CASSPLVVDTQYF.

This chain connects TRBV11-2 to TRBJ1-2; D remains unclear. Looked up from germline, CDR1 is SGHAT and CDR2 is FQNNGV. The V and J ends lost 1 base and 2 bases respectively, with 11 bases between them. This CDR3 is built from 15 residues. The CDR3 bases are TGTGCCAGCAGCTTAGGAGTCGGGGTAAACTATGGCTACACCTTC. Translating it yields CASSLGVGVNYGYTF.

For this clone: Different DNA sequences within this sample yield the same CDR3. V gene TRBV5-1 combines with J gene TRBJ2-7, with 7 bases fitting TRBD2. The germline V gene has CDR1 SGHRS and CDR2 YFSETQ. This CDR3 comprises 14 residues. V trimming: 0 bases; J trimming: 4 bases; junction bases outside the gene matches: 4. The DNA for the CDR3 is TGCGCCAGCAGCTTGGTCACGGGGGGTTACGAGCAGTACTTC. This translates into CASSLVTGGYEQYF. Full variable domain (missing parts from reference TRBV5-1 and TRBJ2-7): KAGVTQTPRYLIKTRGQQVTLSCSPISGHRSVSWYQQTPGQGLQFLFEYFSETQRNKGNFPGRFSGRQFSNSRSEMNVSTLELGDSALYLCASSLVTGGYEQYFGPGTRLTVT.

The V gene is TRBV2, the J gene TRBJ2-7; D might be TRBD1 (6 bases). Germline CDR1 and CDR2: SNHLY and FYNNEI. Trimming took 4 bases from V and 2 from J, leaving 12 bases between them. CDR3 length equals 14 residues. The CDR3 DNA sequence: TGTGCCAGCAGTGCCGGGACAAAACCCTACGAGCAGTACTTC. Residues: CASSAGTKPYEQYF.

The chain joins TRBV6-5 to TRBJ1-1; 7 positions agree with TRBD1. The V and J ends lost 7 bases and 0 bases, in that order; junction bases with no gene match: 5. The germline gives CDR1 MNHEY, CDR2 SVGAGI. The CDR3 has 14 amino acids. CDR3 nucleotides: TGTGCCAGCAACCCACAGGGGATGAACACTGAAGCTTTCTTT. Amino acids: CASNPQGMNTEAFF.

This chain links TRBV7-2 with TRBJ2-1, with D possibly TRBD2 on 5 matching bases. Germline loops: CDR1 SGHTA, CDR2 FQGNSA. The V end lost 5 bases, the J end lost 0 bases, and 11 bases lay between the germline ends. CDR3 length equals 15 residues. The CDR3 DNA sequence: TGTGCCAGCAGCCCTCATGGGAGCTCCTACAATGAGCAGTTCTTC. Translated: CASSPHGSSYNEQFF.

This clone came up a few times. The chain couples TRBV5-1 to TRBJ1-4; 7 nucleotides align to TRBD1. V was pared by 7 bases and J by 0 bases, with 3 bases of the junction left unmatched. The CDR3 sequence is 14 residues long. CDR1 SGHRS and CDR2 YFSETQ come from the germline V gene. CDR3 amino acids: CASAGGATNEKLFF. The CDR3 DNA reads TGCGCCAGCGCAGGGGGTGCAACTAATGAAAAACTGTTTTTT.

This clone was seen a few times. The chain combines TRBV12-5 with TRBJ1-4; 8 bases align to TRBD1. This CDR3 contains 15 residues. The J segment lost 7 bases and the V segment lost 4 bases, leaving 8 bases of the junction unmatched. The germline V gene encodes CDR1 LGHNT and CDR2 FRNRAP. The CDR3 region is CASGSGDRGGEKLFF. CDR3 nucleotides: TGTGCTAGTGGTTCGGGAGACAGGGGAGGTGAAAAACTGTTTTTT.